This TCR beta chain was observed in a study of blood T cell repertoires in COVID-19. Overall study: Sample material is recorded as cDNA or gDNA derived from T cells, B-cell-depleted T cells, or PBMCs.

Only in-frame clones appear in the TCRdb table, and some are missing; sequencing was by immunoSEQ multiplex PCR. The table records approximately 130,000 clones, roughly four fifths of them present only once. The source of this sequence is a human donor in a cohort sampled during active COVID-19. Sequencing was performed on peripheral blood.

CDR3 in amino acids: CASSYELTTTVTEAFF. DNA for the CDR3: TGTGCCAGCAGTTACGAGTTGACAACGACAGTGACTGAAGCTTTCTTT. The V gene is TRBV6-5, the J gene TRBJ1-1; a possible D gene is TRBD1 (5 bases). There are 16 residues in the CDR3. Trimming cost V 2 bases and J 5 bases, with 18 bases left between them. Germline CDR1 MNHEY, CDR2 SVGAGI.